A selection of T cell receptor beta chains follows, all from one sample in a study of blood T cell repertoires in COVID-19. Here immunoSEQ multiplex PCR was the method, and the copy in TCRdb shows in-frame clones only, minus some. The repertoire has about 310,000 clones, around 87% of them found once; the top ten carry roughly 8%. The material sequenced was peripheral blood. These receptors were obtained from a woman between 50 and 59 years old who had recovered from COVID-19. Each CDR3 is given with its conserved first and last residue. The D gene is left open where the match is weak.

TGTGCCTGGAAAGGGAGGAACACTGAAGCTTTCTTT | CAWKGRNTEAFF | TRBJ1-1 | TRBV30 | .
TGCGCCAGCAGCCAAGATCGTCTGGGGGGAGATACGCAGTATTTT | CASSQDRLGGDTQYF | TRBJ2-3 | TRBV4-3 | .
TGTGCCAGTAGGGGGGCCATTATAAAAGCTGAAGCTTTCTTT | CASRGAIIKAEAFF | TRBJ1-1 | TRBV19 | .
TGCGCCAGCAGCCAAGAGGGCAGGGCCTACGAGCAGTACTTC | CASSQEGRAYEQYF | TRBJ2-7 | TRBV4-1 | .
TGTGCCAGCAGCCGGACAGGGGGCTACCGAGAGACCCAGTACTTC | CASSRTGGYRETQYF | TRBJ2-5 | TRBV6-2/TRBV6-3 | TRBD1
TGTGCCAGCAGCCCCCGACTAGCGCGAGACACAGATACGCAGTATTTT | CASSPRLARDTDTQYF | TRBJ2-3 | TRBV7-2 | TRBD2
TGCGCCAGCAGCCAACAAGCTTCAGGAACCGGGGAGCTGTTTTTT | CASSQQASGTGELFF | TRBJ2-2 | TRBV5-1 | .
TGCGCCAGCAGCCAATCGGGACAGGGAACCGGGGAGCAGTACTTC | CASSQSGQGTGEQYF | TRBJ2-7 | TRBV4-1 | TRBD1
TGCGCCAGCTGGGGACAGGGGGCTATGAATGAGCAGTTCTTC | CASWGQGAMNEQFF | TRBJ2-1 | TRBV10-2 | TRBD1
TGCAGCGTTGAGATGAGGGATTATGAGCAGTTCTTC | CSVEMRDYEQFF | TRBJ2-1 | TRBV29-1 | .